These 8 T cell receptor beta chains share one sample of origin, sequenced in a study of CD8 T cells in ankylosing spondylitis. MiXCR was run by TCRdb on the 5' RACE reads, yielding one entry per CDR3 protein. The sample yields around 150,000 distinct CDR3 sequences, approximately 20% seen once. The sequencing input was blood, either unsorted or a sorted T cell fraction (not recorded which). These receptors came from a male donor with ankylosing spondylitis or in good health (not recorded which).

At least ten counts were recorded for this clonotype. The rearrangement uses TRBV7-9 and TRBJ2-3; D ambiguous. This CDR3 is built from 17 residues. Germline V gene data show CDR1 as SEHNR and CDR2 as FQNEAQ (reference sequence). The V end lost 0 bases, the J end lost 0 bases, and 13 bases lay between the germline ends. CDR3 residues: CASSLAISRASTDTQYF. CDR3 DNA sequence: TGTGCCAGCAGCTTAGCGATCTCAAGGGCTAGCACAGATACGCAGTATTTT.

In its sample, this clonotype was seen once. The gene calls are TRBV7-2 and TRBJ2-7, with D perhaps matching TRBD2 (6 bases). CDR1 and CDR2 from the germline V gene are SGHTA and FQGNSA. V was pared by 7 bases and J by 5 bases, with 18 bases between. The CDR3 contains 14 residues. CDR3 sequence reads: CASNPTGAANEQYF. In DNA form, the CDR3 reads TGTGCCAGCAACCCTACGGGAGCAGCCAACGAGCAGTACTTC.

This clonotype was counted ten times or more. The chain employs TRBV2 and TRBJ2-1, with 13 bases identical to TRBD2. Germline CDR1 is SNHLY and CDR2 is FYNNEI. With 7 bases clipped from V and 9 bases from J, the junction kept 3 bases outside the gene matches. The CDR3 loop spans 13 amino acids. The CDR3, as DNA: TGTGCCAGCACGGGACTAGCGGGATCTGAGCAGTTCTTC. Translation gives CASTGLAGSEQFF.

CDR3 nucleotides: TGTGCCAGCTCTCCGGAGGGGCGCAGAGATACGCAGTATTTT. It codes for CASSPEGRRDTQYF. This sequence joins TRBV18 and TRBJ2-3; possible D gene TRBD2, 6 bases. Trimming left V 6 bases short and J 5 bases short, with 15 bases between. The length of the CDR3 is 14 residues. Per germline, CDR1 KGHSH and CDR2 LQKENI.

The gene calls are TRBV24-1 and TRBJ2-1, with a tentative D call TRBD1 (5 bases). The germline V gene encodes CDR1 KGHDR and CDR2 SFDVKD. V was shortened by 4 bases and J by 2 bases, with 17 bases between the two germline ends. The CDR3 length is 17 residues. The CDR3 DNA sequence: TGTGCCACCAGTGACCCCTCGACAGAAAGCGCCTACAATGAGCAGTTCTTC. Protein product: CATSDPSTESAYNEQFF.

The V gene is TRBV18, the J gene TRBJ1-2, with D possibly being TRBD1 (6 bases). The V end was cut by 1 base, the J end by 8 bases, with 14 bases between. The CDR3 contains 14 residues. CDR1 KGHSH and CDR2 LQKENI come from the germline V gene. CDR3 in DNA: TGTGCCAGCTCACCACGACAGGCTATAGAGGGCTACACCTTC. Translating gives CASSPRQAIEGYTF.

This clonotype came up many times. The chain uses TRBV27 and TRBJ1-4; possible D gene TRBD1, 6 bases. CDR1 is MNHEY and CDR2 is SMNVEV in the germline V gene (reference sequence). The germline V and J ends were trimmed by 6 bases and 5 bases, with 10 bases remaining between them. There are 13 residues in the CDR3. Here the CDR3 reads CASSRGPNEKLFF. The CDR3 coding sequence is TGTGCCAGCAGCAGGGGTCCAAATGAAAAACTGTTTTTT.

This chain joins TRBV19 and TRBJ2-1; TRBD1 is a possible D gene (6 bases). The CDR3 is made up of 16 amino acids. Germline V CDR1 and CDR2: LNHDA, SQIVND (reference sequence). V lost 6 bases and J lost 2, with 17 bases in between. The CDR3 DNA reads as TGTGCCAGTAGGAAACCGACAGGCGAGGCCTACAATGAGCAGTTCTTC. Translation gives CASRKPTGEAYNEQFF.